The 19 T cell receptor beta chains below come from one sample, sequenced in a study of regulatory T cells in long-lasting Graves disease. Construction of TCR beta libraries relied on iRepertoire HTBI primers and on Arm-PCR targeting CDR3 regions. TCRdb redid the calling of the multiplex PCR reads with MiXCR, one entry per CDR3 protein. The profile shows some 430,000 distinct CDR3 sequences, around a fifth of them singletons. As to time point: persistent/refractory GD, antithyroid drugs over 5 years with positive TRAb. PBMC RNA served as the TCR library source. The sample was peripheral blood mononuclear cells (PBMCs), taken when the disease was refractory, from a patient treated with antithyroid drugs. The source of these receptors is a female donor with Graves disease.

The rearrangement uses TRBV11-2 and TRBJ2-3; 10 positions match TRBD2. CDR3 length: 16 residues. The germline V gene encodes CDR1 SGHAT and CDR2 FQNNGV. V lost 1 base to trimming and J lost 2 bases; unmatched junction nucleotides: 3. CDR3 nucleotide sequence: TGTGCCAGCAGCTTAGGAGCGGGGGGGGTCACAGATACGCAGTATTTT. Its translation: CASSLGAGGVTDTQYF.

Only a few counts were recorded for this clonotype. This chain uses TRBV11-2 with TRBJ1-2; TRBD1 matches 9 bases. The CDR3 is made up of 14 amino acids. Germline V gives CDR1 SGHAT, CDR2 FQNNGV. The V segment lost 1 base and the J segment 6 bases; nucleotides outside the gene matches: 3. CDR3 region: CASSLVQGADGYTF. CDR3 nucleotide sequence: TGTGCCAGCAGCTTAGTACAGGGGGCGGATGGCTACACCTTC.

This clonotype was counted only a few times. This chain connects TRBV3-1 to TRBJ1-2; unclear D gene. CDR1 is LGHDT, CDR2 YNNKEL, per germline (reference sequence). The length of the CDR3 is 15 residues. With 0 bases removed from V and 4 bases from J, the gap between germline ends came to 12 bases. The CDR3 DNA reads as TGTGCCAGCAGCCAAGAGTCTGCTGGAATCTATGGCTACACCTTC. Amino acids: CASSQESAGIYGYTF. Together with reference TRBV3-1 and TRBJ1-2, the CDR3 gives the full variable domain: DTAVSQTPKYLVTQMGNDKSIKCEQNLGHDTMYWYKQDSKKFLKIMFSYNNKELIINETVPNRFSPKSPDKAHLNLHINSLELGDSAVYFCASSQESAGIYGYTFGSGTRLTVV.

This clonotype was counted between two and nine times. The V gene is TRBV20-1, the J gene TRBJ2-5; TRBD1 aligns across 7 bases. Per the germline V gene, CDR1 is DFQATT and CDR2 is SNEGSKA (reference sequence). V was clipped by 2 bases and J by 5 bases; unmatched bases: 8. The CDR3 length is 14 residues. The CDR3 nucleotides read TGCAGTGCTAGAAGACAGGGCTTAGGGGAGACCCAGTACTTC. Encoded protein: CSARRQGLGETQYF.

The CDR3 bases are TGTGCCAGCAGCTTCCCCGGGGGGGTGTTTGGAAACACTGAAGCTTTCTTT. It specifies CASSFPGGVFGNTEAFF. This chain uses TRBV7-2 with TRBJ1-1; a weak D match, TRBD1 (5 bases). Trimming pared 3 bases from V and 2 bases from J, leaving 19 bases between. Germline loops: CDR1 SGHTA, CDR2 FQGNSA. The CDR3 covers 17 residues.

This chain uses TRBV20-1 with TRBJ2-7, with 8 positions matching TRBD1. CDR1 is DFQATT, CDR2 SNEGSKA, per germline (reference sequence). CDR3 length: 15 residues. The trim removed 5 bases at V and 4 bases at J, leaving 13 bases unmatched. The CDR3 coding sequence is TGCAGTGCTTCGAAGGTTAGGACAGGGACGTACGAGCAGTACTTC. It is translated as CSASKVRTGTYEQYF.

This clonotype was detected only once. The chain recombines TRBV27 with TRBJ2-7; D is perhaps TRBD1 or TRBD2 (5 bases each). Trimming cost V 7 bases and J 2 bases, with 18 bases left between them. Germline V lookup: CDR1 MNHEY, CDR2 SMNVEV (reference sequence). The CDR3 totals 15 residues. CDR3 sequence: CASKTSGTLAYEQYF. The CDR3, as DNA: TGTGCCAGCAAGACATCCGGGACGTTAGCCTACGAGCAGTACTTC.

This clonotype was counted a few times. This chain connects TRBV5-1 to TRBJ2-5; D not certain. In germline, CDR1 is SGHRS, CDR2 YFSETQ. This CDR3 spans 12 amino acids. The V gene lost 8 bases and the J gene lost 0 bases, with 8 bases spanning the gap. CDR3 in DNA: TGCGCCAGTACAGATCACCAAGAGACCCAGTACTTC. Translated, it gives CASTDHQETQYF. The entire variable domain, with the rest obtained from reference TRBV5-1 and TRBJ2-5, is as follows: KAGVTQTPRYLIKTRGQQVTLSCSPISGHRSVSWYQQTPGQGLQFLFEYFSETQRNKGNFPGRFSGRQFSNSRSEMNVSTLELGDSALYLCASTDHQETQYFGPGTRLLVL.

This clonotype was detected a few times. The V call is TRBV11-3, the J call TRBJ2-2; TRBD2 matches 14 bases. Per the germline V gene, CDR1 is SGHNT and CDR2 is YENEEA. The J segment lost 4 bases and the V segment lost 5 bases, leaving 9 bases of the junction unmatched. This CDR3 is built from 18 residues. CDR3 sequence reads: CASSTRLAGGLGTGELFF. For the CDR3, the DNA is TGTGCCAGCAGCACCAGACTAGCGGGAGGGCTGGGCACCGGGGAGCTGTTTTTT.

This clonotype was detected many times. The genes are TRBV20-1 and TRBJ2-5; D is perhaps TRBD2 (6 bases). The CDR3 is made up of 14 amino acids. Trimming left V 3 bases short and J 1 base short, with 12 bases between. Germline CDR1 and CDR2: DFQATT and SNEGSKA (reference sequence). The CDR3 is CSASRGTSQETQYF. The CDR3 bases are TGCAGTGCTAGCCGGGGGACTTCCCAAGAGACCCAGTACTTC.

J is TRBJ2-1 and V is TRBV10-3; 10 nucleotides match TRBD2. V shed 6 bases and J 4 bases; nucleotides not matched to a gene: 6. Germline loops: CDR1 ENHRY, CDR2 SYGVKD. The CDR3 has 15 residues. CDR3 sequence: CAISPGLAAYNEQFF. The CDR3 region has the DNA TGTGCCATCAGCCCCGGACTAGCGGCTTACAATGAGCAGTTCTTC.

This clonotype occurred many times. The chain has TRBV6-1 and TRBJ2-7; 12 bases agree with TRBD2. This CDR3 spans 15 amino acids. With V trimmed by 4 bases and J by 3 bases, 4 bases remained unmatched. Looked up from germline, CDR1 is MNHNS and CDR2 is SASEGT. The CDR3 bases are TGTGCCAGCAGTGCGACTAGCGGGAGTTTCTACGAGCAGTACTTC. Protein: CASSATSGSFYEQYF.

There are many counts of this clonotype. As DNA, the CDR3 is TGTGCCCATGGACAGGGAGAGACCCAGTACTTC. Its protein product is CAHGQGETQYF. The J gene is TRBJ2-5, the V gene TRBV30; TRBD1 aligns across 8 bases. Germline CDR1 is GTSNPN and CDR2 is SVGIG (reference sequence). V was pared by 8 bases and J by 4 bases, with 3 bases of the junction left unmatched. The CDR3 is 11 residues long.

The chain couples TRBV6-9 to TRBJ1-6; 8 bases map to TRBD1. The CDR3 extends over 15 amino acids. Per germline, CDR1 MNHGY and CDR2 SVAAGI. V trimming: 2 bases; J trimming: 5 bases; junction bases outside the gene matches: 2. CDR3 sequence reads: CASSYRTGNNSPLHF. As DNA, the CDR3 is TGTGCCAGCAGTTATCGGACAGGGAATAATTCACCCCTCCACTTT.

This clonotype was counted many times. The chain uses TRBV11-1 and TRBJ2-2; no clear D. Germline lookup yields CDR1 SGHAT and CDR2 FQDESV (reference sequence). This CDR3 has 14 residues. V gave up 10 bases and J gave up 0 bases, with 12 bases separating them. In DNA form, the CDR3 reads TGTGCCACTACTACGGACGCGAACACCGGGGAGCTGTTTTTT. Protein sequence: CATTTDANTGELFF.

There are a few counts of this clonotype. Here the CDR3 omits its conserved ending phenylalanine or tryptophan, so a read error is the likely source. The gene calls are TRBV6-1 and TRBJ2-5; 7 bases align to TRBD1. Per germline, CDR1 MNHNS and CDR2 SASEGT. This CDR3 is built from 14 residues. Unmatched junction bases numbered 12, after V lost 7 bases and J lost 7 bases. CDR3 DNA: TGTGCCAGCACCCACAGGACAGGCATCGGGACCCAGTACTCC. Residues: CASTHRTGIGTQYS.

As to this clonotype: A read error is possible here, since a much larger clone lies one base away. The rearrangement uses TRBV13 and TRBJ1-2, with D maybe TRBD1 (5 bases). The V gene's germline CDR1 is PRHDT and CDR2 FYEKMQ (reference sequence). CDR3 length: 15 residues. V dropped 7 bases and J dropped 4 bases, with 19 bases sitting between them. CDR3 nucleotide sequence: TGTGCCAGCACCTCGGGGGGTAGCAGGCCCTATGGCTACACCTTC. This encodes CASTSGGSRPYGYTF.

With regard to this clonotype: A read error is possible here, since a much larger clone lies one base away. The chain joins TRBV11-2 to TRBJ2-5; the D gene is possibly TRBD2 (6 bases). Germline assignment: CDR1 SGHAT and CDR2 FQNNGV. This CDR3 contains 14 residues. Trimming removed 3 bases from V and 11 bases from J, with 19 bases in between. The CDR3: CASSFLGGTYGQYF. The CDR3 nucleotides are TGTGCCAGCAGCTTCCTAGGCGGGACCTACGGGCAGTACTTC.

This clonotype occurred a few times. The CDR3 is CASRMDSYNQPQHF. The CDR3 DNA reads TGTGCCAGCAGGATGGACAGCTACAATCAGCCCCAGCATTTT. This chain joins TRBV28 and TRBJ1-5; perhaps TRBD1 as D (6 bases). V lost 6 bases and J 3 bases, leaving 12 bases between the germline ends. CDR3 length: 14 amino acids. Germline V CDR1 and CDR2: MDHEN, SYDVKM.